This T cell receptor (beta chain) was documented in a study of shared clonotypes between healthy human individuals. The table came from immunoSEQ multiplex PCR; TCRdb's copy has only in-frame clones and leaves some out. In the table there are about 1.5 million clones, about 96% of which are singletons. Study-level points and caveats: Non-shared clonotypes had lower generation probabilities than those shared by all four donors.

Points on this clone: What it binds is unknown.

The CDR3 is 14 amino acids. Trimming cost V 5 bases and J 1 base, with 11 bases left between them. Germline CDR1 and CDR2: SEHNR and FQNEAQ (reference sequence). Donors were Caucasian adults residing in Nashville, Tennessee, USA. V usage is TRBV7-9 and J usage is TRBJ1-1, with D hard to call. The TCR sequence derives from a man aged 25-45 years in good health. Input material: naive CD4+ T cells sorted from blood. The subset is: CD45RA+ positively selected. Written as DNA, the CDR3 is TGTGCCAGCAGCGAGACACACCAGAACACTGAAGCTTTCTTT. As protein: CASSETHQNTEAFF.